This T cell receptor (beta chain) was observed in a study of blood T cell repertoires in COVID-19. Study overall: PBMCs, B-cell-depleted T cells, or T cells were the source of the cDNA or gDNA that made up the material.

J was trimmed by 6 bases and V by 5 bases; bases with no gene match: 16. From germline, CDR1 is SGHRS and CDR2 YFSETQ. The CDR3 runs to 19 residues. Seattle researchers signed up patients amid active infection and tracked them longitudinally. Generated by immunoSEQ multiplex PCR, the TCRdb table keeps only in-frame clones and is missing some. This repertoire shows approximately 350,000 clones, more than 70% found once; its top ten account for around 3%. This rearrangement joins TRBV5-1 to TRBJ2-1; the match to TRBD2 covers 14 bases. This clonotype was sampled from a woman in her 30s with COVID-19, enrolled during active disease. Sequencing was done on a sample of peripheral blood. The CDR3 sequence is CASSFSSGTSGRSGNEQFF. The DNA for the CDR3 is TGCGCCAGCAGTTTTTCCTCCGGGACTAGCGGGAGATCAGGCAATGAGCAGTTCTTC.